A single sample gave rise to the 6 T cell receptor beta chains below, sequenced in a study of identical twins. In TCRdb, the 5' RACE reads were re-called with MiXCR into one record per CDR3 protein. Among 450,000 or so distinct CDR3 sequences listed, 13% to 15% were seen once. This sample was also put to use in a study of yellow fever vaccine responses in identical twins.

The sequencing input was CD4+ T cells sorted from blood. The receptors come from a young woman in good health.

This clonotype was observed once. The CDR3 bases are TGTGCCAGCAGTTACCCAGGGAGGTACGAGCAGTACTTC. This encodes CASSYPGRYEQYF. This chain uses TRBV6-2 or TRBV6-3 with TRBJ2-7, with D possibly matching TRBD2 (6 bases). Germline CDR1 and CDR2: MNHEY and SVGEGT. V was cut by 2 bases and J by 4 bases, with 9 bases left in between. The CDR3 runs 13 residues.

Only a few counts were recorded for this clonotype. This rearrangement joins TRBV29-1 to TRBJ2-7; the D gene could be TRBD1 or TRBD2 (5 bases each). This CDR3 is built from 18 residues. CDR1 SQVTM and CDR2 ANQGSEA come from the germline V gene. Trimming took 6 bases from V and 3 from J, leaving 30 bases between them. The CDR3 loop is CSVRGQGLGPHSIYEQYF. The CDR3 bases are TGCAGCGTCCGCGGTCAGGGTCTGGGACCCCATAGCATCTACGAGCAGTACTTC.

J is TRBJ2-7 and V is TRBV5-1; D is possibly TRBD1 or TRBD2 (5 bases each). The CDR3 covers 16 residues. Per the germline V gene, CDR1 is SGHRS and CDR2 is YFSETQ. The germline V and J ends were trimmed by 0 bases and 0 bases, with 13 bases remaining between them. CDR3 DNA sequence: TGCGCCAGCAGCTTGGGATCGGGACCTCCCTCCTACGAGCAGTACTTC. As protein: CASSLGSGPPSYEQYF. Together with reference TRBV5-1 and TRBJ2-7, the CDR3 gives the full variable domain: KAGVTQTPRYLIKTRGQQVTLSCSPISGHRSVSWYQQTPGQGLQFLFEYFSETQRNKGNFPGRFSGRQFSNSRSEMNVSTLELGDSALYLCASSLGSGPPSYEQYFGPGTRLTVT.

The genes are TRBV2 and TRBJ2-1; D uncertain. The CDR3 consists of 15 residues. V was pared by 4 bases and J by 0 bases, with 10 bases between. Germline V CDR1 and CDR2: SNHLY, FYNNEI. CDR3 sequence (DNA): TGTGCCAGCAGTGGTCCCGGCATCTCCTACAATGAGCAGTTCTTC. Translation gives CASSGPGISYNEQFF.

The chain employs TRBV5-1 and TRBJ2-1, with 10 positions matching TRBD2. There are 15 residues in the CDR3. Germline trimming cut 4 bases from V and 7 bases from J; bases unmatched to any gene: 8. Germline CDR1 reads SGHRS; CDR2 reads YFSETQ. The CDR3 DNA is TGCGCCAGCAGCGCCACTAGCGGGACTTCAAATGAGCAGTTCTTC. Amino acid sequence: CASSATSGTSNEQFF. Full variable domain (missing parts from reference TRBV5-1 and TRBJ2-1): KAGVTQTPRYLIKTRGQQVTLSCSPISGHRSVSWYQQTPGQGLQFLFEYFSETQRNKGNFPGRFSGRQFSNSRSEMNVSTLELGDSALYLCASSATSGTSNEQFFGPGTRLTVL.

This clonotype was picked up a small number of times. V usage is TRBV12-5 and J usage is TRBJ2-3; no reliable D call. V lost 0 bases and J lost 9, with 10 bases in between. CDR3 length equals 13 residues. The V gene's germline CDR1 is LGHNT and CDR2 FRNRAP. CDR3 DNA sequence: TGTGCTAGTGGTTTGGTAGAGTCCCAAACGCAGTATTTT. Amino acids: CASGLVESQTQYF.